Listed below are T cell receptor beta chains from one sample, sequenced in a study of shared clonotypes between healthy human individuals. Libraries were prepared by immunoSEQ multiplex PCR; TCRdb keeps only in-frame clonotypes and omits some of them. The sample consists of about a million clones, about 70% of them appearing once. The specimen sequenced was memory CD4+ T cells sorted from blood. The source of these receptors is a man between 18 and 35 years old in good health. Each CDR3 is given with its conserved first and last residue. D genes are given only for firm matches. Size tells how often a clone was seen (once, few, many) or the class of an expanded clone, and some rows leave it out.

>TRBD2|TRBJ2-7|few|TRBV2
TGTGCCAGCACTACCAGCGGGATAATCTACGAGCAGTACTTC
CASTTSGIIYEQYF
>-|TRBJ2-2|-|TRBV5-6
TGTGCCAGCAGCCAACTAAACGGGATGAACACCGGGGAGCTGTTTTTT
CASSQLNGMNTGELFF
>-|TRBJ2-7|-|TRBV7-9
TGTGCCAGCAGCTCCCGAGGAGGGGATGACGAGCAGTACTTC
CASSSRGGDDEQYF
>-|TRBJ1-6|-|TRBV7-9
TGTGCCAGCAGCTTAGATTCCTATAATTCACCCCTCCACTTT
CASSLDSYNSPLHF
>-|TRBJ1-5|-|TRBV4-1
TGCGCCAGCAGCCGTTACAGGGACAATCAGCCCCAGCATTTT
CASSRYRDNQPQHF
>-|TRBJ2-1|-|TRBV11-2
TGTGCCAGCAGCTTAAGAGCTTCTCCCAATGAGCAGTTCTTC
CASSLRASPNEQFF
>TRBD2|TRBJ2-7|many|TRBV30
TGTGCCTGGAGTGTCCCTAGCGGGATTACGTCGGGCTACGAGCAGTACTTC
CAWSVPSGITSGYEQYF
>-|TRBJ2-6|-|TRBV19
TGTGCCAGTAGTGGAGGAGGTCAAGGGGCTGGGGCCAACGTCCTGACTTTC
CASSGGGQGAGANVLTF
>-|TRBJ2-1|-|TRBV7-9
TGTGCCAGCTCTAGTTTCTACAATGAGCAGTTCTTC
CASSSFYNEQFF
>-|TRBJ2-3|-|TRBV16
TGTGCCAGCAGCCCAGGGACAGATACGCAGTATTTT
CASSPGTDTQYF
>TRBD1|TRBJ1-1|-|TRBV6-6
TGTGCCAGCACCCTAGGACAGGTAGACACTGAAGCTTTCTTT
CASTLGQVDTEAFF
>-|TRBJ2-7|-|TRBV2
TGTGCCAGCACCCCACCGGGGGCCTACGAGCAGTACTTC
CASTPPGAYEQYF
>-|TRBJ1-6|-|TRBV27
TGTGCCAGCAGCCCACTGGGTCAGGGGAATAATTCACCCCTCCACTTT
CASSPLGQGNNSPLHF
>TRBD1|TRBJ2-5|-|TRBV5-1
TGCGCCAGCAGCCATCGGGACAGGGGGCGATATAGGGAGACCCAGTACTTC
CASSHRDRGRYRETQYF
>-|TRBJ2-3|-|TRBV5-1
TGCGCCAGCAGCTTGACCCCGTCCGCCACAGATACGCAGTATTTT
CASSLTPSATDTQYF
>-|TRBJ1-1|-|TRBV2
TGTGCCAGCAGCGAAGACACCATCAGGGGCACTGAAGCTTTCTTT
CASSEDTIRGTEAFF
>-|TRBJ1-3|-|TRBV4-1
TGCGCCAGCAGCCAAGTCCTGACGGGAAACACCATATATTTT
CASSQVLTGNTIYF
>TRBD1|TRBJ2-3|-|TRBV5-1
TGCGCCAGCAGCTTCTCACAGGGGAATCCGACAGATACGCAGTATTTT
CASSFSQGNPTDTQYF
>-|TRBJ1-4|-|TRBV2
TGTGCCAGCAGTGAAGCAGGGAAACTGTTTTTT
CASSEAGKLFF
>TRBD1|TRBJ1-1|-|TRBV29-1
TGCAGCGTTGAAGATACAAGGGGGCGGGGGAACACTGAAGCTTTCTTT
CSVEDTRGRGNTEAFF
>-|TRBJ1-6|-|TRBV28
TGTGCCAGCAGTTTATATACACAGGGAAATTCACCCCTCCACTTT
CASSLYTQGNSPLHF
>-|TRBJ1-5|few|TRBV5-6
TGTGCCAGCAGCCTCGGACAGCAAGGTCAGCCCCAGCATTTT
CASSLGQQGQPQHF
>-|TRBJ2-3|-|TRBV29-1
TGCAGCGTTCGGGGCCCCCTGGCCGCAGATACGCAGTATTTT
CSVRGPLAADTQYF
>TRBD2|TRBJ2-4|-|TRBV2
TGTGCCAGCGCCCTTTCGGGCGCTAGCGGGGTAGCCAAAAACATTCAGTACTTC
CASALSGASGVAKNIQYF
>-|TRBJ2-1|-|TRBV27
TGTGCCAGCCCTGGCGAGCAGTTCTTC
CASPGEQFF
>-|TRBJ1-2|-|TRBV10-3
TGTGCCATCAGGGATGATCGACCGGGCTACACCTTC
CAIRDDRPGYTF
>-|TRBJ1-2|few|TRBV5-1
TGCGCCAGCAGCTTGTACGGGACATTCGACTATGGCTACACCTTC
CASSLYGTFDYGYTF
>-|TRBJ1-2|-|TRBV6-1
TGTGCCAGCATGGGGGAAAACTATGGCTACACCTTC
CASMGENYGYTF
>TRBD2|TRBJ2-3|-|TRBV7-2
TGTGCCAGCAGCGCCCCCCGTCGGGCGGGAGTGAGGGCAGATACGCAGTATTTT
CASSAPRRAGVRADTQYF
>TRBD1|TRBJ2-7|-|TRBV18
TGTGCCAGCTCACTTTACCACCCCGGGACAGGGCACGGAGACTCCTACGAGCAGTACTTC
CASSLYHPGTGHGDSYEQYF
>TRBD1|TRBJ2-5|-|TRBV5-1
TGCGCCAGCAGCTATGGACCCGGGACAGGGGGTGAGACCCAGTACTTC
CASSYGPGTGGETQYF
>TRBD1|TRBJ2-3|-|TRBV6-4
TGTGCCAGCAGCCCGACAGGGGGTTCGGTAGATACGCAGTATTTT
CASSPTGGSVDTQYF
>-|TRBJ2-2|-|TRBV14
TGTGCCAGCAGGCACATCCCCGGGGAGCTGTTTTTT
CASRHIPGELFF
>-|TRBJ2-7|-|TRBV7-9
TGTGCCAGCAGTTATGACCGGGTCGTCTACGAGCAGTACTTC
CASSYDRVVYEQYF
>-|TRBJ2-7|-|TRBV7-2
TGTGCCAGCAGCTTAGCGATCGCGGACTACGAGCAGTACTTC
CASSLAIADYEQYF
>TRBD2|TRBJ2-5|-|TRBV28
TGTGCCAGCAGTTCTGCCTTCGGCGGGGGGCCCCAAGAGACCCAGTACTTC
CASSSAFGGGPQETQYF
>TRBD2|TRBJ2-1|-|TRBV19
TGTGCCAGTAGTATCTGGGGGGTGCTAGCGGGAGATGAGCAGTTCTTC
CASSIWGVLAGDEQFF
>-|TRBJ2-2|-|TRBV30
TGTGCCTGGAGTGCTTGGAACACCGGGGAGCTGTTTTTT
CAWSAWNTGELFF
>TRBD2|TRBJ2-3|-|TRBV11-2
TGTGCCAGCAGCCCCAGCCTGGGCCGGGGGGTTAGCACAGATACGCAGTATTTT
CASSPSLGRGVSTDTQYF
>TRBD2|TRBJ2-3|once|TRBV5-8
TGTGCCAGCAGGGGAGGGCTAGTATCGGATACGCAGTATTTT
CASRGGLVSDTQYF
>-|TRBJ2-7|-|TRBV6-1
TGTGCCAGCAGTGAAGCGCCGGGCCACCCCTACGAGCAGTACTTC
CASSEAPGHPYEQYF
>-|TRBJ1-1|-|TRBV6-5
TGTGCCAGCAGTGGGGGGACCTGGAGTGAAGCTTTCTTT
CASSGGTWSEAFF
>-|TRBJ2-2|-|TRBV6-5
TGTGCCAGCAGTTACGGGACCGCGATGAGCGCCGGGGAGCTGTTTTTT
CASSYGTAMSAGELFF
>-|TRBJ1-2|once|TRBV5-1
TGCGCCAGCAGCTGGAATGGTGACGGCTACACCTTC
CASSWNGDGYTF
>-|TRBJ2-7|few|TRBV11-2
TGTGCCAGCAGCTTACTGTCCTCCTCCTACGAGCAGTACTTC
CASSLLSSSYEQYF
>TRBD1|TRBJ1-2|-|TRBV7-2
TGTGCCAGCAGCCCACAGATCCGTTTCGGACAGGGGGACTATGGCTACACCTTC
CASSPQIRFGQGDYGYTF